This T cell receptor (beta chain) is from a study of OX40 agonist ivuxolimab in advanced cancers. Measured with immunoSEQ multiplex PCR; TCRdb has only the in-frame clones, and not every one. The sample holds about 48,000 clones, roughly 90% seen once. Germline V lookup: CDR1 MNHEY, CDR2 SMNVEV (reference sequence). The CDR3 has 17 residues. Trimming took off 2 bases at V and 4 bases at J, with 19 bases between the two ends. The rearrangement links TRBV27 to TRBJ2-3, with a tentative D call TRBD2 (7 bases). This TCR was recovered from an adult with an advanced solid tumor such as melanoma, head and neck, liver or kidney cancer. The sequenced sample was CD4+ or CD8+ T cells sorted from blood, obtained in a trial of the OX40 agonist ivuxolimab. In DNA, the CDR3 is TGTGCCAGCAGTTTAGAACCCTCCGGGGGGCCCTCAGATACGCAGTATTTT. It yields the protein CASSLEPSGGPSDTQYF.